These T cell receptor beta chains were read from a single sample in a study of read filtering for tumor transcriptome and immune sequencing. TCRdb recomputed calls from the reads with MiXCR, one row per CDR3 protein. Here the sample spans some 50,000 distinct CDR3 sequences, 15% to 20% being singletons. The sequencing sample was made of a population of CD138-negative cells sorted from bone marrow. The receptors shown here come from a donor older than 35 with multiple myeloma. CDR3s include the opening cysteine and the closing phenylalanine or tryptophan. The D gene is left open where the match is weak. The listing skips clone size in some rows; elsewhere it reads once, few, many or a size class.

abundance: NA; v_gene: TRBV12-3/TRBV12-4; d_gene: NA; j_gene: TRBJ2-1; CDR3nt: TGTGCCAGCAGTGGACTGGGGCAGGGGATTTACAATGAGCAGTTCTTC; CDR3aa: CASSGLGQGIYNEQFF
abundance: many; v_gene: TRBV20-1; d_gene: NA; j_gene: TRBJ1-5; CDR3nt: TGCAGTGCTCTAGGATCCAATCAGCCCCAGCATTTT; CDR3aa: CSALGSNQPQHF
abundance: few; v_gene: TRBV11-2; d_gene: NA; j_gene: TRBJ1-5; CDR3nt: TGTGCCAGCAGCCGGACGGGCAATCAGCCCCAGCATTTT; CDR3aa: CASSRTGNQPQHF
abundance: few; v_gene: TRBV6-6; d_gene: NA; j_gene: TRBJ1-5; CDR3nt: TGTGCCAGCCTAGGGGCAGGGGAAGGGAGCAATCAGCCCCAGCATTTT; CDR3aa: CASLGAGEGSNQPQHF
abundance: NA; v_gene: TRBV28; d_gene: TRBD1; j_gene: TRBJ1-5; CDR3nt: TGTGCCAGCAGTTTATCAGGGGGTCAGCCCCAGCATTTT; CDR3aa: CASSLSGGQPQHF
abundance: many; v_gene: TRBV5-1; d_gene: TRBD2; j_gene: TRBJ2-3; CDR3nt: TGCGCCAGCAGCCCAGAACTAGCGGGAACAGATACGCAGTATTTT; CDR3aa: CASSPELAGTDTQYF
abundance: many; v_gene: TRBV12-3/TRBV12-4; d_gene: TRBD2; j_gene: TRBJ2-7; CDR3nt: TGTGCCAGCAGTCCAGGACTAGCGCTGGGCTACGAGCAGTACTTC; CDR3aa: CASSPGLALGYEQYF
abundance: many; v_gene: TRBV29-1; d_gene: NA; j_gene: TRBJ1-1; CDR3nt: TGCAGCGTTGCGGCAGCCCTGAACACTGAAGCTTTCTTT; CDR3aa: CSVAAALNTEAFF
abundance: many; v_gene: TRBV20-1; d_gene: TRBD2; j_gene: TRBJ2-1; CDR3nt: TGCAGTGCTAGAGATCAGGGACTAGCGGTGAATGAGCAGTTCTTC; CDR3aa: CSARDQGLAVNEQFF
abundance: many; v_gene: TRBV4-1; d_gene: TRBD2; j_gene: TRBJ2-5; CDR3nt: TGCGCCAGCAGCCTGGGACTAGCGGGAACGGAGACCCAGTACTTC; CDR3aa: CASSLGLAGTETQYF
abundance: many; v_gene: TRBV20-1; d_gene: TRBD2; j_gene: TRBJ2-1; CDR3nt: TGCAGTGCTAGAGTACTAGCGGGAGGGCCCTACAATGAGCAGTTCTTC; CDR3aa: CSARVLAGGPYNEQFF
abundance: many; v_gene: TRBV4-1; d_gene: NA; j_gene: TRBJ2-1; CDR3nt: TGCGCCAGCAGCCAAGTAGACGGGGATGAGCAGTTCTTC; CDR3aa: CASSQVDGDEQFF
abundance: many; v_gene: TRBV28; d_gene: NA; j_gene: TRBJ1-2; CDR3nt: TGTGCCAGCAGACAGGGAATCTATGGCTACACCTTC; CDR3aa: CASRQGIYGYTF
abundance: many; v_gene: TRBV7-2; d_gene: TRBD1; j_gene: TRBJ1-1; CDR3nt: TGTGCCAGCAGGTTCCGGGACAGGGGTTGGGAAGCTTTCTTT; CDR3aa: CASRFRDRGWEAFF
abundance: many; v_gene: TRBV9; d_gene: NA; j_gene: TRBJ2-1; CDR3nt: TGTGCCAGCAGCGTAGCTTTAGTGGGCTCCTACAATGAGCAGTTCTTC; CDR3aa: CASSVALVGSYNEQFF
abundance: many; v_gene: TRBV20-1; d_gene: NA; j_gene: TRBJ2-3; CDR3nt: TGCAGTGCTAGAGAAGGGGGAGGAGGAAAAGATACGCAGTATTTT; CDR3aa: CSAREGGGGKDTQYF
abundance: few; v_gene: TRBV2; d_gene: NA; j_gene: TRBJ2-4; CDR3nt: TGTGCCAGCACTCATCCCGGGATGAAAAACATTCAGTACTTC; CDR3aa: CASTHPGMKNIQYF
abundance: many; v_gene: TRBV7-6; d_gene: TRBD1; j_gene: TRBJ2-7; CDR3nt: TGTGCCAGTGTACAGGGGGCGGGTGAGCAGTACTTC; CDR3aa: CASVQGAGEQYF
abundance: many; v_gene: TRBV28; d_gene: NA; j_gene: TRBJ2-5; CDR3nt: TGTGCCAGCAGTTTATGGACAGGGAGGCAAGAGACCCAGTACTTC; CDR3aa: CASSLWTGRQETQYF
abundance: many; v_gene: TRBV3-1; d_gene: NA; j_gene: TRBJ2-3; CDR3nt: TGTGCCAGCAGCCGGGGTCTCAGCACAGATACGCAGTATTTT; CDR3aa: CASSRGLSTDTQYF
abundance: many; v_gene: TRBV7-2; d_gene: NA; j_gene: TRBJ2-3; CDR3nt: TGTGCCAGCAGCTTAATCGGCACAGATACGCAGTATTTT; CDR3aa: CASSLIGTDTQYF
abundance: many; v_gene: TRBV19; d_gene: NA; j_gene: TRBJ2-7; CDR3nt: TGTGCCAGTAGTCCCGCGCGGGGCGAGCAGTACTTC; CDR3aa: CASSPARGEQYF
abundance: many; v_gene: TRBV10-3; d_gene: NA; j_gene: TRBJ1-1; CDR3nt: TGTGCCATCAGTGAGTCCCCTCCTTCTAACACTGAAGCTTTCTTT; CDR3aa: CAISESPPSNTEAFF